This is a list of T cell receptor beta chains from one sample in a study of regulatory dendritic cells for organ transplantation. This table comes from immunoSEQ multiplex PCR, and its TCRdb copy is limited to in-frame clones, with some not included. The table has 30,000 to 40,000 clones, about 93% seen once. Sequenced sample: naive CD8+ T cells from blood. All receptors come from a human donor in good health. Each CDR3 is given without its conserved first and last residue.

CDR3 protein: ASSQEDRPRGTGELF
V gene: TRBV4-3
CDR3 length: 15

CDR3 protein: ASSSEYRDTDTGELF
V gene: TRBV7-6
CDR3 length: 15

CDR3 protein: ASSLEGGGRTETQY
V gene: TRBV13
CDR3 length: 14

CDR3 protein: ASSVGEQANYGYT
V gene: TRBV9
CDR3 length: 13

CDR3 protein: ASQLAPPDTQY
V gene: TRBV5-4
CDR3 length: 11

CDR3 protein: ASSYSGAGEKLF
V gene: TRBV6-5
CDR3 length: 12

CDR3 protein: ASSHTWARSYEQY
V gene: TRBV4-3
CDR3 length: 13

CDR3 protein: ASSQDRGGRETQY
V gene: TRBV4-1
CDR3 length: 13

CDR3 protein: ASCPNGRNSPLH
V gene: TRBV27
CDR3 length: 12

CDR3 protein: ASSLNRAGEGRANYGYT
V gene: TRBV7-2
CDR3 length: 17

CDR3 protein: ASSLSWGQGAEQF
V gene: TRBV27
CDR3 length: 13

CDR3 protein: ASSGLAEFYEQY
V gene: TRBV2
CDR3 length: 12

CDR3 protein: ASSLGLNIQY
V gene: TRBV13
CDR3 length: 10

CDR3 protein: ASSLDLSYGYT
V gene: TRBV7-9
CDR3 length: 11

CDR3 protein: ASSQEDRVLFGYT
V gene: TRBV4-2
CDR3 length: 13